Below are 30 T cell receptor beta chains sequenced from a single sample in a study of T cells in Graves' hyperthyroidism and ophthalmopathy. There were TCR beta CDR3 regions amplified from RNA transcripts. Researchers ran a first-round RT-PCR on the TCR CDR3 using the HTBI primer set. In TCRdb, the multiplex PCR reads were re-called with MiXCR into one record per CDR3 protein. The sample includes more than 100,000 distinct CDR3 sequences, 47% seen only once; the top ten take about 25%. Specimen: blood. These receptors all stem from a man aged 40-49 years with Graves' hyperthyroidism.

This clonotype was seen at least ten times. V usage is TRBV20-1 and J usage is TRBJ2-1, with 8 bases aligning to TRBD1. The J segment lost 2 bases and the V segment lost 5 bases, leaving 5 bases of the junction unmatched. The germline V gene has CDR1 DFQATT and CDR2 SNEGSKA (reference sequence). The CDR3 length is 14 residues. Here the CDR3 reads CSASQGGAYNEQFF. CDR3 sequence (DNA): TGCAGTGCTTCACAGGGGGGCGCCTACAATGAGCAGTTCTTC.

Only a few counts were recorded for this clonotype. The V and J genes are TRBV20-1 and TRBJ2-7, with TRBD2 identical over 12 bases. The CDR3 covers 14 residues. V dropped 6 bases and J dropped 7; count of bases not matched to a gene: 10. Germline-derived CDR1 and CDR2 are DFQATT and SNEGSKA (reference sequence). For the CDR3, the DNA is TGCAGTGCCCGGACTAGCGGGAACACCGGGGAGCAGTACTTC. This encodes CSARTSGNTGEQYF.

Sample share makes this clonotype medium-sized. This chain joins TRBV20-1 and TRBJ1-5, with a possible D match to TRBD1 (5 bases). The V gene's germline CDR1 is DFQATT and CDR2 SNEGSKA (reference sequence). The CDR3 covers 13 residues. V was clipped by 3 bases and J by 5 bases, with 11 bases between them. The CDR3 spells CSASGDSDQPQHF. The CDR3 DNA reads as TGCAGTGCTAGCGGAGACAGTGATCAGCCCCAGCATTTT.

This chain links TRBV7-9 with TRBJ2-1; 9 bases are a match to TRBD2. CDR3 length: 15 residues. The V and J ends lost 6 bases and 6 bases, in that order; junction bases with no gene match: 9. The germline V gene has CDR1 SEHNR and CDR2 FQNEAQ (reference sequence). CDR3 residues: CASSTEAGGLNEQFF. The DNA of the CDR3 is TGTGCCAGCAGTACTGAAGCGGGGGGTCTCAATGAGCAGTTCTTC. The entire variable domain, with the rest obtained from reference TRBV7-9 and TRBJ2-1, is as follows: DTGVSQNPRHKITKRGQNVTFRCDPISEHNRLYWYRQTLGQGPEFLTYFQNEAQLEKSRLLSDRFSAERPKGSFSTLEIQRTEQGDSAMYLCASSTEAGGLNEQFFGPGTRLTVL.

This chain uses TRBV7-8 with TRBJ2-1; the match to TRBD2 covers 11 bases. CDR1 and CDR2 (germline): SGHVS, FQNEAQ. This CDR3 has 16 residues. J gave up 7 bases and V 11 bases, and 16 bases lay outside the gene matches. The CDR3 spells CAWSVITSGSSNEQFF. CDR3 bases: TGTGCCTGGAGTGTCATTACTAGCGGGAGTTCAAATGAGCAGTTCTTC. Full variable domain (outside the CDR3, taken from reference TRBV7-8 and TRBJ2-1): GAGVSQSPRYKVAKRGQDVALRCDPISGHVSLFWYQQALGQGPEFLTYFQNEAQLDKSGLPSDRFFAERPEGSVSTLKIQRTQQEDSAVYLCAWSVITSGSSNEQFFGPGTRLTVL.

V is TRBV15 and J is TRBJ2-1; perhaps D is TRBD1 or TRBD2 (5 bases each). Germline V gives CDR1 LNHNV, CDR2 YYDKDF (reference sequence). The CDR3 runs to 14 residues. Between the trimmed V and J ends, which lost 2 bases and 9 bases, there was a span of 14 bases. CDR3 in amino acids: CATSRRDGEAEQFF. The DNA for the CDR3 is TGTGCCACCAGCAGAAGGGACGGCGAGGCTGAGCAGTTCTTC.

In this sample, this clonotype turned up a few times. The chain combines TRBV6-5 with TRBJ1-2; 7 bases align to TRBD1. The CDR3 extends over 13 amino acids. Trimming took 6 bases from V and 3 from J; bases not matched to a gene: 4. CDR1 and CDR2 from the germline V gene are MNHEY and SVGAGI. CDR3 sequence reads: CASSVTGYYGYTF. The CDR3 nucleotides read TGTGCCAGCAGCGTGACAGGGTACTATGGCTACACCTTC.

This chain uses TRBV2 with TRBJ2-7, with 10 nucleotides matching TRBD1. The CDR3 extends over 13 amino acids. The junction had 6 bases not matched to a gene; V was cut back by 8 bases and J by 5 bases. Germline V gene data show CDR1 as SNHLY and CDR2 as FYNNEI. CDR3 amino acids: CASLDRGVHEQYF. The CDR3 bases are TGTGCCAGCCTGGACAGGGGGGTCCACGAGCAGTACTTC.

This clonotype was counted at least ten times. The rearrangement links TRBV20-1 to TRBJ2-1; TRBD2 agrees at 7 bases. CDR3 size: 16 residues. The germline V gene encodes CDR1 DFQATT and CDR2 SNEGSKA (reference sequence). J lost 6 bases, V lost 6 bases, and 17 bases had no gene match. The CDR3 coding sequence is TGCAGTGCCCAGGGTCTCGCGGGAGCGGTAGGCAATGAGCAGTTCTTC. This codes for CSAQGLAGAVGNEQFF.

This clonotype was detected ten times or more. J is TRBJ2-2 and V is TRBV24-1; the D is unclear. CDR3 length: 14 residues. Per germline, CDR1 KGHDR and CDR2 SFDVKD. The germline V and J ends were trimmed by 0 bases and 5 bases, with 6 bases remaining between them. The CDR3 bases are TGTGCCACCAGTGATTTGGGATGGACCGGGGAGCTGTTTTTT. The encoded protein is CATSDLGWTGELFF.

The CDR3 loop is CASSPLGPRGPTEAFF. The CDR3 DNA follows: TGCGCCAGCAGCCCCCTTGGACCCCGGGGGCCCACTGAAGCTTTCTTT. The chain carries TRBV4-1 and TRBJ1-1; D possibly corresponds to TRBD1 (6 bases). CDR3 length equals 16 residues. CDR1 and CDR2 (germline): MGHRA, YSYEKL. V was clipped by 4 bases and J by 4 bases, with 19 bases between them.

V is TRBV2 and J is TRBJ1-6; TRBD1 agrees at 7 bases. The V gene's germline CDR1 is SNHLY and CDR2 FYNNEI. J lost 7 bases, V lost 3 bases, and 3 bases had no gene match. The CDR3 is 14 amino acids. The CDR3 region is CASSDGTANSPLHF. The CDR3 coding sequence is TGTGCCAGCAGTGATGGGACAGCCAATTCACCCCTCCACTTT.

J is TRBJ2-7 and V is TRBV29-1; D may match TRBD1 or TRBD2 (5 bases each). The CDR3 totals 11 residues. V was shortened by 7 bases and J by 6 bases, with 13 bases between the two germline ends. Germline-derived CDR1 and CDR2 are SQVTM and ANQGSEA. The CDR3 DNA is TGCAGCGGGGGACCAGGGACCGAGCAGTACTTC. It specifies CSGGPGTEQYF.

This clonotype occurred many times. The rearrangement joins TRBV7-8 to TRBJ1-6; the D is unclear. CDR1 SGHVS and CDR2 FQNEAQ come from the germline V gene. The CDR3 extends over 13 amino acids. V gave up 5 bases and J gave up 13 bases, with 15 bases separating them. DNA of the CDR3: TGTGCCAGCAGCGTCAAAAGGGCCCAGCCCCTCCACTTT. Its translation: CASSVKRAQPLHF.

Written as DNA, the CDR3 is TGTGCCTGGAGTGGAGGCAGCGAGACTGATACGCAGTATTTT. Amino acid sequence: CAWSGGSETDTQYF. The V call is TRBV19, the J call TRBJ2-3; TRBD2 might be the D (5 bases). The V end was cut by 11 bases, the J end by 6 bases, with 21 bases between. This CDR3 is built from 14 residues. Germline CDR1 is LNHDA and CDR2 is SQIVND (reference sequence).

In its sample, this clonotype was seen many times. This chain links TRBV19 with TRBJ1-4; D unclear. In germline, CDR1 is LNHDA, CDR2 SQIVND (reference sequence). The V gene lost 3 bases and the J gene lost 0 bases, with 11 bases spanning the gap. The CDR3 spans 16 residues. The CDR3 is CASSMGYRATNEKLFF. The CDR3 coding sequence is TGTGCCAGTAGTATGGGGTATCGTGCAACTAATGAAAAACTGTTTTTT.

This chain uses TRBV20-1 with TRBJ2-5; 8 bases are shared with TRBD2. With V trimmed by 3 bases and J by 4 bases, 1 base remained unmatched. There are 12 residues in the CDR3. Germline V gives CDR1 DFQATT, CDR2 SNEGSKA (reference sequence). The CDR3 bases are TGCAGTGCTAGTCGGGGGGGAGAGACCCAGTACTTC. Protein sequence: CSASRGGETQYF.

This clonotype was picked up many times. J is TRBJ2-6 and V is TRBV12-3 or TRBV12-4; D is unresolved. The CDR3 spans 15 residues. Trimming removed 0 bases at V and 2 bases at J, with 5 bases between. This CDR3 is CASSLAGTGANVLTF. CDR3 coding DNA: TGTGCCAGCAGTTTAGCAGGGACTGGGGCCAACGTCCTGACTTTC.

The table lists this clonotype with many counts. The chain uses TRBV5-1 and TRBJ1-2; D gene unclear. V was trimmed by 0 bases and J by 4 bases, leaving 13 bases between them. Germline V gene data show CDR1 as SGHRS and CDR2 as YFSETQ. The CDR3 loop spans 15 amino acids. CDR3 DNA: TGCGCCAGCAGCTTGGAGGGCCTCGGCCCCTATGGCTACACCTTC. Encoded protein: CASSLEGLGPYGYTF.

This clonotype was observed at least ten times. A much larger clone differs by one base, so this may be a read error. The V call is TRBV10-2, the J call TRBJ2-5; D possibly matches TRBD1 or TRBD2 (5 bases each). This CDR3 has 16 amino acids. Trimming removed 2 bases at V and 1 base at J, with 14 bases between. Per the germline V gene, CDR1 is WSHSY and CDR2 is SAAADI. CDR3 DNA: TGCGCCAGCAGTGAGCCGAGGGGTAGCCCCCAAGAGACCCAGTACTTC. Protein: CASSEPRGSPQETQYF.

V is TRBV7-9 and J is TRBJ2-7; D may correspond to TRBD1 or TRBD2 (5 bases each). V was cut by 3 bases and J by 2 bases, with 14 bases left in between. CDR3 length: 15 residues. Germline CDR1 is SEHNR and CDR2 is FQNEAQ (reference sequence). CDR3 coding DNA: TGTGCCAGCAGCTTTGGTGGGACGTTGGCCTACGAGCAGTACTTC. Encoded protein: CASSFGGTLAYEQYF.

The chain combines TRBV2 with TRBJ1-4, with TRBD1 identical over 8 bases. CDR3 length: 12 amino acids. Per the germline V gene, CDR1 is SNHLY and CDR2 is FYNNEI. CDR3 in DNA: TGTGCTCTCCGACAGGGGCTCGGGAAACTGTTTTTT. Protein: CALRQGLGKLFF.

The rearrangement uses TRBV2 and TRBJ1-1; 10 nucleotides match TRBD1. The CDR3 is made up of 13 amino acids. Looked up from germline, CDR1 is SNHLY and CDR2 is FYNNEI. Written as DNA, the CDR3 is TGTGCTCAAGAGGGACAGGGGAGAACTGAAGCTTTCTTT. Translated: CAQEGQGRTEAFF.

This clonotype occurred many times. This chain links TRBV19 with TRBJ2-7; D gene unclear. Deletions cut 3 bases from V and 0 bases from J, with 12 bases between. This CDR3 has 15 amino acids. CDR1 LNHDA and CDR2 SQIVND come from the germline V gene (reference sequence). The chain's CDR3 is CASSIARATSYEQYF. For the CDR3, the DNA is TGTGCCAGTAGTATCGCTAGGGCTACCTCCTACGAGCAGTACTTC.

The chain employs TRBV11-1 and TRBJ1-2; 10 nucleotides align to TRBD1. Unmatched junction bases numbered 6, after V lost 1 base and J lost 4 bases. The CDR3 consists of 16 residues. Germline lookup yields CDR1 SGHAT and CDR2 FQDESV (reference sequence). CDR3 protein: CASSLDYDRGPYGYTF. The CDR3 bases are TGTGCCAGCAGCTTAGATTATGACAGGGGGCCCTATGGCTACACCTTC.

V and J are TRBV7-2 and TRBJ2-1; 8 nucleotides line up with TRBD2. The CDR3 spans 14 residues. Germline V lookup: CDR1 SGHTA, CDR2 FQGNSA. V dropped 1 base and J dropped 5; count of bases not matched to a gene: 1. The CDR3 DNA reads TGTGCCAGCAGCTTAGGGGGACTAGACAATGAGCAGTTCTTC. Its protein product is CASSLGGLDNEQFF.

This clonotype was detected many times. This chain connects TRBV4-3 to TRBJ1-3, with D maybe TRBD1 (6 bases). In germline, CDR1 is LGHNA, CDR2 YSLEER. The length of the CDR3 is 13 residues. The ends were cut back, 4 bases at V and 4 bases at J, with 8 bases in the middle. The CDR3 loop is CASSPGAGNTIYF. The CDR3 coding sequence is TGCGCCAGCAGCCCGGGGGCGGGAAACACCATATATTTT.

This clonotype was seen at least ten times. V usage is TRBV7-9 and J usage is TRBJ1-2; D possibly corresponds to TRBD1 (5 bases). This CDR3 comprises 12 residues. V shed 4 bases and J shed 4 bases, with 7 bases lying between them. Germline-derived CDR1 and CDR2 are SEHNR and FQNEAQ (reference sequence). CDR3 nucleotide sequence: TGTGCCAGCAGCTCAGGGAGCTATGGCTACACCTTC. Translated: CASSSGSYGYTF.

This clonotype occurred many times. The CDR3 coding sequence is TGTGCCAGCAGGGCGGATGGGGCCAACGTCCTGACTTTC. It is translated as CASRADGANVLTF. This chain connects TRBV7-3 to TRBJ2-6; D gene uncertain. Germline V CDR1 and CDR2: SGHTA, FQGTGA. This CDR3 region has 13 residues. The ends were cut back, 6 bases at V and 3 bases at J, with 6 bases in the middle. Full variable domain (remainder filled in from reference TRBV7-3 and TRBJ2-6): GAGVSQTPSNKVTEKGKYVELRCDPISGHTALYWYRQSLGQGPEFLIYFQGTGAADDSGLPNDRFFAVRPEGSVSTLKIQRTERGDSAVYLCASRADGANVLTFGAGSRLTVL.

The CDR3 DNA reads TGTGCCAGCAGGGCGAGCGGGGGTTCACCCCTCCACTTT. This translates into CASRASGGSPLHF. The J gene is TRBJ1-6, the V gene TRBV2, with D possibly being TRBD1 (5 bases). The CDR3 sequence is 13 residues long. Germline V gene data show CDR1 as SNHLY and CDR2 as FYNNEI. Between the trimmed V and J ends, which lost 6 bases and 9 bases, there was a span of 12 bases.